The source of this T cell receptor (beta chain) is a study of T-cell memory formation after mild COVID-19. Background on the study: The two donors had largely donor-specific TCR clusters.

This clonotype has more than one count but fewer than ten. Its antigen is currently unknown. TCRalpha and TCRbeta libraries used 5'RACE with constant-segment primers and UMIs. MiXCR, applied by TCRdb to the 5' RACE reads, yields one record per CDR3 protein. The sample records roughly 250,000 distinct CDR3 sequences, roughly 15% being singletons. The V end lost 4 bases, the J end lost 3 bases, and 16 bases lay between the germline ends. CDR1 is SGHRS, CDR2 YFSETQ, per germline. The CDR3 spans 16 residues. Notes on the study in general: Clones shrinking from day 15 to 85 showed even CD4/CD8 mixes; later expanders tilted CD4+. Prior to infection, memory already included some responding clones, suggesting cross-reactive memory joined.

This TCR was recovered from a man in his late teens or twenties who had mild COVID-19 (a few samples of this study predate the infection). Cell type and time point are not known. The genes are TRBV5-1 and TRBJ2-2; D possibly corresponds to TRBD2 (6 bases). The specimen sequenced was PBMCs or a T cell subset sorted from them (not recorded which). Here the CDR3 DNA reads TGCGCCAGCAGCCCGGACCCCTGGGGGGACACCGGGGAGCTGTTTTTT. Translating it yields CASSPDPWGDTGELFF.